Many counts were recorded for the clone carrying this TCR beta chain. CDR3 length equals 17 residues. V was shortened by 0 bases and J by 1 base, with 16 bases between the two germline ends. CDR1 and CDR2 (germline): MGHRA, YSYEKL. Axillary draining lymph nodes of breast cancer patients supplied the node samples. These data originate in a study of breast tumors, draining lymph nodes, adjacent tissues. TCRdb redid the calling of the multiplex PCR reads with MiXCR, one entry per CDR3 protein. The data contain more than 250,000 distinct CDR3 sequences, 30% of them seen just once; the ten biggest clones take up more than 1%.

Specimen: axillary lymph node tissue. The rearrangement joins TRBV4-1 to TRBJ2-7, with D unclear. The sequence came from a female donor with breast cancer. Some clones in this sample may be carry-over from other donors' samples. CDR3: CASSQESLRAASYEQYF. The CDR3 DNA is TGCGCCAGCAGCCAAGAGAGTCTACGGGCGGCTTCCTACGAGCAGTACTTC.